A single sample gave rise to the 30 T cell receptor beta chains below, sequenced in a study of shared clonotypes between healthy human individuals. The assay was immunoSEQ multiplex PCR, and TCRdb's table has in-frame clones only and misses some. The sample carries some 700,000 clones, less than 95% recorded once. What was sequenced was memory CD8+ T cells from PBMCs. As for subset: CD45RO+ cells pooled with CCR7-negative TemRA cells. The origin of the receptors is a man aged 18 to 29 in good health. Some clones in this sample may be carry-over from other donors' samples.

In the case of this clone: This sample includes further DNA sequences coding for the same CDR3. The CDR3 bases are TGTGCCAGCAGTCTCAGGGGTTCGACCTACGAGCAGTACTTC. Amino acids: CASSLRGSTYEQYF. This chain links TRBV27 with TRBJ2-7; maybe TRBD1 (6 bases). The CDR3 sequence is 14 residues long. The germline V gene encodes CDR1 MNHEY and CDR2 SMNVEV (reference sequence). Trimming cost V 5 bases and J 2 bases, with 13 bases left between them.

The chain's CDR3 is CASSIAGTGYSDTQYF. The CDR3 DNA sequence: TGTGCCAGCAGCATTGCCGGGACAGGGTACTCCGATACGCAGTATTTT. This chain links TRBV7-3 with TRBJ2-3; 9 bases map to TRBD1. This CDR3 region has 16 residues. Germline values: CDR1 SGHTA, CDR2 FQGTGA. The J segment lost 6 bases and the V segment lost 5 bases, leaving 12 bases of the junction unmatched. The whole variable domain, filled in from reference TRBV7-3 and TRBJ2-3, reads GAGVSQTPSNKVTEKGKYVELRCDPISGHTALYWYRQSLGQGPEFLIYFQGTGAADDSGLPNDRFFAVRPEGSVSTLKIQRTERGDSAVYLCASSIAGTGYSDTQYFGPGTRLTVL.

This clone was counted a few times. The chain carries TRBV11-2 and TRBJ2-3, with TRBD2 matching over 8 bases. Germline V lookup: CDR1 SGHAT, CDR2 FQNNGV. V shed 4 bases and J 1 base; nucleotides not matched to a gene: 7. CDR3 length: 16 amino acids. CDR3 coding DNA: TGTGCCAGCAGCTCCCCCAGCGGGAGAGGCACAGATACGCAGTATTTT. Translated: CASSSPSGRGTDTQYF.

This chain joins TRBV29-1 and TRBJ2-1; D tentatively fits TRBD1 or TRBD2 (6 bases each). The CDR3 runs 14 residues. CDR1 and CDR2 (germline): SQVTM, ANQGSEA. V lost 6 bases and J 8 bases, leaving 20 bases between the germline ends. The DNA for the CDR3 is TGCAGCGTCGCCGGGGGCGGTTTTTGGGATGAGCAGTTCTTC. Amino acid sequence: CSVAGGGFWDEQFF.

The chain is built from TRBV7-9 and TRBJ2-5, with TRBD2 matching over 10 bases. The CDR3 loop spans 15 amino acids. J gave up 5 bases and V 1 base, and 4 bases lay outside the gene matches. CDR1 is SEHNR and CDR2 is FQNEAQ in the germline V gene (reference sequence). The chain's CDR3 is CASSLVGLASETQYF. In DNA form, the CDR3 reads TGTGCCAGCAGCTTAGTGGGACTAGCGTCGGAGACCCAGTACTTC.

This sequence joins TRBV29-1 and TRBJ2-3, with D possibly TRBD2 on 5 matching bases. The CDR3 runs 11 residues. The V gene's germline CDR1 is SQVTM and CDR2 ANQGSEA. The V end was cut by 4 bases, the J end by 9 bases, with 11 bases between. The CDR3: CSVVDSGTQYF. Here the CDR3 DNA reads TGCAGCGTTGTAGATTCGGGGACGCAGTATTTT.

The chain carries TRBV27 and TRBJ2-1; D tentatively fits TRBD1 or TRBD2 (6 bases each). V dropped 2 bases and J dropped 10 bases, with 18 bases sitting between them. Germline CDR1 and CDR2: MNHEY and SMNVEV (reference sequence). The CDR3 runs to 15 residues. The CDR3 coding sequence is TGTGCCAGCAGTTTAAACCCGGGGGCGGCCTGGGAGCAGTTCTTC. It specifies CASSLNPGAAWEQFF.

In its sample, this clone was seen a few times. V is TRBV5-6 and J is TRBJ1-1; D possibly corresponds to TRBD1 (5 bases). The CDR3 runs 14 residues. Germline-derived CDR1 and CDR2 are SGHDT and YYEEEE. V was pared by 2 bases and J by 4 bases, with 12 bases between. CDR3 protein: CASSFRQGSTEAFF. CDR3 sequence (DNA): TGTGCCAGCAGCTTCCGGCAGGGCAGCACTGAAGCTTTCTTT.

This chain joins TRBV27 and TRBJ2-7; D uncertain. This CDR3 spans 13 amino acids. Trimming took 0 bases from V and 6 from J, leaving 9 bases between them. Germline V gene data show CDR1 as MNHEY and CDR2 as SMNVEV (reference sequence). The chain's CDR3 is CASSLSLGPEQYF. CDR3 nucleotides: TGTGCCAGCAGTTTATCGTTAGGGCCCGAGCAGTACTTC.

This clone was counted a single time. The chain combines TRBV4-1 with TRBJ2-7; 10 positions agree with TRBD2. Germline V gives CDR1 MGHRA, CDR2 YSYEKL. The CDR3 is 16 amino acids. V shed 4 bases, J shed 1 base, and the junction held 7 bases outside the gene matches. The CDR3 is CASSRSSGSGSYEQYF. CDR3 nucleotides: TGCGCCAGCAGCCGGTCTAGCGGGAGCGGGTCCTACGAGCAGTACTTC.

J is TRBJ1-1 and V is TRBV5-4; D ambiguous. Deletions cut 4 bases from V and 3 bases from J, with 13 bases between. Germline-derived CDR1 and CDR2 are SGHNT and YYREEE (reference sequence). The CDR3 sequence is 14 residues long. CDR3 region: CASSPGRWDTEAFF. The DNA for the CDR3 is TGTGCCAGCAGCCCGGGAAGGTGGGACACTGAAGCTTTCTTT.

The chain is built from TRBV5-5 and TRBJ2-7; D remains ambiguous. CDR3 length: 13 amino acids. Germline V gives CDR1 SGHKS, CDR2 YYEKEE (reference sequence). Trimming removed 4 bases at V and 2 bases at J, with 10 bases between. The CDR3 bases are TGTGCCAGCAGCCCCAAAGGAACCTACGAGCAGTACTTC. Encoded protein: CASSPKGTYEQYF. The full variable domain, its missing parts supplied by reference TRBV5-5 and TRBJ2-7, is DAGVTQSPTHLIKTRGQQVTLRCSPISGHKSVSWYQQVLGQGPQFIFQYYEKEERGRGNFPDRFSARQFPNYSSELNVNALLLGDSALYLCASSPKGTYEQYFGPGTRLTVT.

The chain links TRBV4-1 to TRBJ2-2; D unresolved. Germline assignment: CDR1 MGHRA and CDR2 YSYEKL. The CDR3 consists of 12 residues. V lost 4 bases to trimming and J lost 6 bases, with 6 bases between them. The CDR3 nucleotides read TGCGCCAGCAGCCGCAGTTCCGGGGAGCTGTTTTTT. As protein: CASSRSSGELFF.

This chain joins TRBV28 and TRBJ1-2; no reliable D call. The germline CDR1 and CDR2 sequences are MDHEN and SYDVKM. The CDR3 extends over 14 amino acids. The V end was cut by 0 bases, the J end by 0 bases, with 5 bases between. CDR3 loop: CASSLWAANYGYTF. CDR3 DNA sequence: TGTGCCAGCAGTTTATGGGCGGCTAACTATGGCTACACCTTC.

This rearrangement joins TRBV7-9 to TRBJ1-1; D may be TRBD1 (6 bases). Trimming removed 5 bases from V and 0 bases from J, with 22 bases in between. The CDR3 is 18 amino acids. The V gene's germline CDR1 is SEHNR and CDR2 FQNEAQ (reference sequence). CDR3: CASSPGWGAGALNTEAFF. The CDR3 DNA follows: TGTGCCAGCAGCCCGGGGTGGGGTGCAGGGGCCTTGAACACTGAAGCTTTCTTT.

The chain combines TRBV15 with TRBJ1-2; the D is unclear. Trimming removed 0 bases at V and 0 bases at J, with 5 bases between. The CDR3 is 14 amino acids. Per the germline V gene, CDR1 is LNHNV and CDR2 is YYDKDF (reference sequence). CDR3 in amino acids: CATSRDQANYGYTF. The CDR3 DNA is TGTGCCACCAGCAGAGATCAAGCTAACTATGGCTACACCTTC.

The table lists this clone with many counts. CDR3 coding DNA: TGTGCCAGCAGCGCCCAGACTTGGTATGAGCAGTTCTTC. Residues: CASSAQTWYEQFF. J is TRBJ2-1 and V is TRBV9; D unclear. CDR1 is SGDLS and CDR2 is YYNGEE in the germline V gene. The CDR3 consists of 13 residues. Trimming took off 3 bases at V and 8 bases at J, with 12 bases between the two ends.

This clone was recorded only once. The rearrangement links TRBV28 to TRBJ1-5, with D tentatively TRBD1 (6 bases). Between the trimmed V and J ends, which lost 3 bases and 5 bases, there was a span of 14 bases. The CDR3 has 15 amino acids. Germline V gene lookup returns CDR1 MDHEN and CDR2 SYDVKM. For the CDR3, the DNA is TGTGCCAGCAGTTTCCGTGACAGGATCTATCAGCCCCAGCATTTT. It codes for CASSFRDRIYQPQHF.

Notes on this clone: One base separates it from a far larger clone, so it is likely a read error. This CDR3 is also generated by other DNA sequences in the sample. The chain links TRBV9 to TRBJ2-1, with 8 bases lining up with TRBD2. From germline, CDR1 is SGDLS and CDR2 YYNGEE. The CDR3 is 15 residues long. With V trimmed by 3 bases and J by 0 bases, 2 bases remained unmatched. This CDR3 is CASSAGTSSYNEQFF. The CDR3 bases are TGTGCCAGCAGCGCCGGGACTAGCTCCTACAATGAGCAGTTCTTC.

Points on this clone: Additional DNA sequences in this sample encode the identical CDR3. The chain links TRBV6-5 to TRBJ2-3; no definite D call. The CDR3 has 13 residues. Trimming removed 3 bases at V and 3 bases at J, with 7 bases between. Germline CDR1 and CDR2: MNHEY and SVGAGI. CDR3: CASSYLGTDTQYF. In DNA, the CDR3 is TGTGCCAGCAGTTATTTGGGGACAGATACGCAGTATTTT.

The CDR3 bases are TGTGCCAGCAGTTATGCAGCGGGAGAATTCACAGATACGCAGTATTTT. It yields the protein CASSYAAGEFTDTQYF. The V and J genes are TRBV6-6 and TRBJ2-3; 8 bases are shared with TRBD2. CDR3 size: 16 residues. The germline V gene has CDR1 MNHNY and CDR2 SVGAGI (reference sequence). With V trimmed by 3 bases and J by 2 bases, 7 bases remained unmatched.

The chain carries TRBV6-4 and TRBJ2-7, with TRBD2 matching 13 bases. Per the germline V gene, CDR1 is MRHNA and CDR2 is SNTAGT. CDR3 length equals 15 residues. Losses at the gene ends were 4 bases for V and 7 bases for J; bases not matched to a gene: 7. CDR3 loop: CASSAGLAGVSEQYF. CDR3 in DNA: TGTGCCAGCAGTGCTGGACTAGCGGGAGTAAGTGAGCAGTACTTC.

The V call is TRBV5-5, the J call TRBJ2-3; no clear D. V was clipped by 1 base and J by 2 bases, with 11 bases between them. In germline, CDR1 is SGHKS, CDR2 YYEKEE (reference sequence). The length of the CDR3 is 15 residues. The CDR3 region is CASSLYAVLTDTQYF. DNA for the CDR3: TGTGCCAGCAGCTTGTACGCGGTTCTCACAGATACGCAGTATTTT.

The V call is TRBV5-6, the J call TRBJ1-2; tentatively, D is TRBD1 (5 bases). Trimming stripped 3 bases from V and 4 bases from J, with 25 bases between. Germline CDR1 SGHDT, CDR2 YYEEEE. The CDR3 loop spans 18 amino acids. The CDR3 is CASSWDYWVTTLGYGYTF. The DNA for the CDR3 is TGTGCCAGCAGCTGGGACTATTGGGTGACTACGTTAGGCTATGGCTACACCTTC.

The chain couples TRBV9 to TRBJ2-7; D uncertain. Germline-derived CDR1 and CDR2 are SGDLS and YYNGEE. V lost 4 bases to trimming and J lost 5 bases, with 16 bases between them. The CDR3 runs 14 residues. The CDR3 DNA reads as TGTGCCAGCAGCCCCAACCCGTGGGGAAACGAGCAGTACTTC. Its translation is CASSPNPWGNEQYF.

The chain couples TRBV28 to TRBJ1-4; D may be TRBD1 (6 bases). This CDR3 has 15 amino acids. Germline assignment: CDR1 MDHEN and CDR2 SYDVKM. Trimming pared 6 bases from V and 4 bases from J, leaving 15 bases between. CDR3 sequence: CASRGGQLDNEKLFF. For the CDR3, the DNA is TGTGCCAGCAGGGGAGGACAGCTCGATAATGAAAAACTGTTTTTT.

The V gene is TRBV7-6, the J gene TRBJ2-1; TRBD2 matches at 8 bases. This CDR3 has 16 residues. V shed 5 bases, J shed 0 bases, and the junction held 6 bases outside the gene matches. Germline CDR1 is SGHVS and CDR2 is FNYEAQ. The CDR3 DNA sequence: TGTGCCAGCAGCCTGGTAGCGGGGAGCTCCTACAATGAGCAGTTCTTC. This gives the protein CASSLVAGSSYNEQFF.

This chain uses TRBV27 with TRBJ2-2, with TRBD2 identical over 11 bases. Germline CDR1 and CDR2: MNHEY and SMNVEV (reference sequence). The CDR3 totals 18 residues. J lost 5 bases, V lost 6 bases, and 14 bases had no gene match. The chain's CDR3 is CASSPSILAGVLTGELFF. CDR3 nucleotide sequence: TGTGCCAGCAGCCCCAGTATACTAGCGGGAGTGTTAACCGGGGAGCTGTTTTTT.

This clone was seen only once. This sequence joins TRBV27 and TRBJ1-1, with a weak D call TRBD1 (5 bases). CDR1 and CDR2 (germline): MNHEY, SMNVEV (reference sequence). V lost 5 bases, J lost 9 bases, and 25 bases lay in between. The CDR3 has 16 amino acids. CDR3 protein: CASSTRQNTASFKAFF. The CDR3 nucleotides are TGTGCCAGCAGTACCCGACAGAATACGGCGTCATTTAAAGCTTTCTTT.

The CDR3 spells CASSFAGVSYEQYF. CDR3 DNA: TGTGCCAGCAGCTTCGCGGGAGTCTCCTACGAGCAGTACTTC. This chain uses TRBV11-2 with TRBJ2-7; 7 bases are a match to TRBD2. This CDR3 has 14 amino acids. Losses at the gene ends were 3 bases for V and 0 bases for J; bases not matched to a gene: 2. Germline V gene sequence: CDR1 SGHAT, CDR2 FQNNGV.